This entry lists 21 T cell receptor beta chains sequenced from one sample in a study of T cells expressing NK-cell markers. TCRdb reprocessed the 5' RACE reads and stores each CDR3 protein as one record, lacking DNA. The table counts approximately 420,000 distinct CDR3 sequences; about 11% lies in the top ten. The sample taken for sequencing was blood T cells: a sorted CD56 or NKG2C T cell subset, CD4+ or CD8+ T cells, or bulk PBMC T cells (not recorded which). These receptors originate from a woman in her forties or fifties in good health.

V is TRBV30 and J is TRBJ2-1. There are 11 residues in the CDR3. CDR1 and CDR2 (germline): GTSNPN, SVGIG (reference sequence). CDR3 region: CAWNKYNEQFF. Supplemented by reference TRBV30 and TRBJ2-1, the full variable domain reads SQTIHQWPATLVQPVGSPLSLECTVEGTSNPNLYWYRQAAGRGLQLLFYSVGIGQISSEVPQNLSASRPQDRQFILSSKKLLLSDSGFYLCAWNKYNEQFFGPGTRLTVL.

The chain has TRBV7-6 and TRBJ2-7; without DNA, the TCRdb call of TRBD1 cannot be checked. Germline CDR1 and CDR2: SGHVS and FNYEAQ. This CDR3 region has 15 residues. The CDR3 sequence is CASSLGQGVPYEQYF. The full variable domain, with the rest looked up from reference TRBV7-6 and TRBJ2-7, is GAGVSQSPRYKVTKRGQDVALRCDPISGHVSLYWYRQALGQGPEFLTYFNYEAQQDKSGLPNDRFSAERPEGSISTLTIQRTEQRDSAMYRCASSLGQGVPYEQYFGPGTRLTVT.

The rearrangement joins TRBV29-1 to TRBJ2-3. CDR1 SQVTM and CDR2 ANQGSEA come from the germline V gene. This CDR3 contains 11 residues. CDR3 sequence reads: CSAALGDTQYF.

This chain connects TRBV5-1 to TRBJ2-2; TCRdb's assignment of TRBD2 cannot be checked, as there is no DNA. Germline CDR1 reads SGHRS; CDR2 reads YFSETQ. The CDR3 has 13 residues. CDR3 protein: CASSRLYTGELFF.

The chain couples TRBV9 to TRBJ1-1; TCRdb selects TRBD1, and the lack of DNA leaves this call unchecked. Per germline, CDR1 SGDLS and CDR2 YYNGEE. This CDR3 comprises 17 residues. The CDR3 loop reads CASSVGGGGDGYTEAFF. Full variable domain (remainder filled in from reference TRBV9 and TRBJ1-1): DSGVTQTPKHLITATGQRVTLRCSPRSGDLSVYWYQQSLDQGLQFLIQYYNGEERAKGNILERFSAQQFPDLHSELNLSSLELGDSALYFCASSVGGGGDGYTEAFFGQGTRLTVV.

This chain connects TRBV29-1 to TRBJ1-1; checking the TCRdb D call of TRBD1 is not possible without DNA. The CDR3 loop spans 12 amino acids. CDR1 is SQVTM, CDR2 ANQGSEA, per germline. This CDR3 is CSVELGQGTIFF.

The CDR3 sequence: CASSPPTALYTEAFF. V usage is TRBV18 and J usage is TRBJ1-1. Germline values: CDR1 KGHSH, CDR2 LQKENI. The CDR3 length is 15 residues.

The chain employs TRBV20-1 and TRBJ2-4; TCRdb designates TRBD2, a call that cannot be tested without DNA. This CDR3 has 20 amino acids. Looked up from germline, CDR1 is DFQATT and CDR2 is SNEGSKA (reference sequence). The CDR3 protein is CSAGRGLGLAGGKSKNIQYF.

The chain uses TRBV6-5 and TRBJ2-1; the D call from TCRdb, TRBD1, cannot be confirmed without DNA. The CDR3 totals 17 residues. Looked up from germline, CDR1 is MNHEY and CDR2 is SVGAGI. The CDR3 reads CASSYRPLGAAYNEQFF.

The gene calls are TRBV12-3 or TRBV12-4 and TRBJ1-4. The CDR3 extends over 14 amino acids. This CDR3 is CASKAQRGREKLFF.

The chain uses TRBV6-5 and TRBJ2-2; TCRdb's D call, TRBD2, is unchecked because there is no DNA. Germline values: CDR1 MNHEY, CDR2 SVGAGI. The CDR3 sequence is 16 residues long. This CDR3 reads CASSYGTSGMGGELFF.

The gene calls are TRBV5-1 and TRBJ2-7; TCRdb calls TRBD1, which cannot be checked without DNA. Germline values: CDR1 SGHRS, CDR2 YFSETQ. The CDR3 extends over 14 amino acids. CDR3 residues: CASSLSGERYEQYF.

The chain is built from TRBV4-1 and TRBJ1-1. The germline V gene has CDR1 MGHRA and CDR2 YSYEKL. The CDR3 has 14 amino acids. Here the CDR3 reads CASSQEIRQPGAFF.

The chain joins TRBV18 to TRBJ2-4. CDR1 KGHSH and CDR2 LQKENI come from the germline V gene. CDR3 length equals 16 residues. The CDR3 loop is CASSPRDSLAKNIQYF.

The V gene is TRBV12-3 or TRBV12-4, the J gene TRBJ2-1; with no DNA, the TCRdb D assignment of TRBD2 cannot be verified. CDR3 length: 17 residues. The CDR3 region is CASSLSPFGRGNNEQFF.

CDR3 loop: CSVEDTSGGYEQYF. V usage is TRBV29-1 and J usage is TRBJ2-7; without DNA, the TCRdb call of TRBD2 cannot be checked. This CDR3 region has 14 residues. Germline lookup yields CDR1 SQVTM and CDR2 ANQGSEA.

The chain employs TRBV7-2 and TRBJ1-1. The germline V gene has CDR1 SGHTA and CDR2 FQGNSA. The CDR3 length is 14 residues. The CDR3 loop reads CASSLNRQNTEAFF.

The CDR3 sequence is CASSSGRLRNTEAFF. The chain combines TRBV5-1 with TRBJ1-1. This CDR3 region has 15 residues. Per germline, CDR1 SGHRS and CDR2 YFSETQ.

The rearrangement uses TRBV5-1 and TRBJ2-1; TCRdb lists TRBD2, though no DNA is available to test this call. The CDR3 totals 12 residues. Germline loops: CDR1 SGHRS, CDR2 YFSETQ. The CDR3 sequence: CASRRREDEQFF.

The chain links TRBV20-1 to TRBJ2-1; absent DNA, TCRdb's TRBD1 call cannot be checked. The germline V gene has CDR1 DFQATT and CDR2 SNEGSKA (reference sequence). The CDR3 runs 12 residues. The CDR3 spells CSALGGSNEQFF.

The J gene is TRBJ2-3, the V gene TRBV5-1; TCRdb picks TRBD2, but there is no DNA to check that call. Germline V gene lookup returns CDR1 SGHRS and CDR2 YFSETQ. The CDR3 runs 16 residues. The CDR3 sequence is CASSGQAGGPSDTQYF.